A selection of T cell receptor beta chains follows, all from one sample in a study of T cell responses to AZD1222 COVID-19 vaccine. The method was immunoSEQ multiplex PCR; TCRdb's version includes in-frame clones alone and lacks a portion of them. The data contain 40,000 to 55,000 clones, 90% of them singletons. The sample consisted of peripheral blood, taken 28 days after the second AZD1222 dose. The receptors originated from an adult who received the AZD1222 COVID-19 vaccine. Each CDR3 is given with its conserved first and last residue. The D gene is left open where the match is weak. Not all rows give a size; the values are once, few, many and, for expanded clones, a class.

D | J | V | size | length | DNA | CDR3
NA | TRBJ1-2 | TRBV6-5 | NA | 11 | TGTGCCAGCAGTTCCGGTGGTGTGGACACCTTC | CASSSGGVDTF
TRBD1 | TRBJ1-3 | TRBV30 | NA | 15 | TGTGCCTGGAGTGTGGACAGGGGGAGAGGAAACACCATATATTTT | CAWSVDRGRGNTIYF
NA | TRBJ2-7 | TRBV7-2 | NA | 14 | TGTGCCAGCAGCCCAGGGGGGTCGGCCTACGAGCAGTACTTC | CASSPGGSAYEQYF
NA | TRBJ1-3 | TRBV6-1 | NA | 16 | TGTGCCAGCAGTGAAAAGCCCCAAGCTTCTGGAAACACCATATATTTT | CASSEKPQASGNTIYF
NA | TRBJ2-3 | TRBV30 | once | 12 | TGTGCCTGGAGTCCGAACACAGATACGCAGTATTTT | CAWSPNTDTQYF
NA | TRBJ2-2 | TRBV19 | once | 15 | TGTGCCAGTAGTATGGTCGGTCTTAGCACCGGGGAGCTGTTTTTT | CASSMVGLSTGELFF
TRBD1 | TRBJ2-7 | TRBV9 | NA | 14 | TGTGCCAGCAGCGGCCGGGACAGGGCCTACGAGCAGTACTTC | CASSGRDRAYEQYF
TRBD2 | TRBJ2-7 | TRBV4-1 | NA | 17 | TGCGCCAGCAGCCCCTCATTCGGGGGGGGGTCTCCCTACGAGCAGTACTTC | CASSPSFGGGSPYEQYF
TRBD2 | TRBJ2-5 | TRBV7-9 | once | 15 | TGTGCCAGCAGCTTAGAGCTAGCGGGTGGAGAGACCCAGTACTTC | CASSLELAGGETQYF
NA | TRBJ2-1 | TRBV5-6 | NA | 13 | TGTGCCAGCAGCTTGGCCGGGTATGGGATATTGTTCTTC | CASSLAGYGILFF
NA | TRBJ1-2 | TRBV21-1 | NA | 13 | TGTGCCAGCAGCCCAGGGGAACTCTATGGCTACACCTTC | CASSPGELYGYTF
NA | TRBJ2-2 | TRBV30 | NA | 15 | TGTGCCTGGCGACAGGTTAGGGCGAGCACCGGGGAGCTGTTTTTT | CAWRQVRASTGELFF
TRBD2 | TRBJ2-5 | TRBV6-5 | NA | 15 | TGTGCCAGCAGTCTGCGGGGGACGAACCAAGAGACCCAGTACTTC | CASSLRGTNQETQYF
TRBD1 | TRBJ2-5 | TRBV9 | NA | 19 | TGTGCCAGCAGCGCCCCATTACAACCCACAGGGGGCGCGAGAGAGACCCAGTACTTC | CASSAPLQPTGGARETQYF
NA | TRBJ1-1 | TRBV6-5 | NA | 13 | TGTGCCAGCATTCCCTCAGGGGAAACTGAAGCTTTCTTT | CASIPSGETEAFF
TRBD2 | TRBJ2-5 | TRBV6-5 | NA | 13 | TGTGCCAGTGGACTAGCGGGTAAAGAGACCCAGTACTTC | CASGLAGKETQYF
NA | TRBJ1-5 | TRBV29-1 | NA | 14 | TGCAGCGTTCAGGAGGGGGTCTTCAATCAGCCCCAGCATTTT | CSVQEGVFNQPQHF
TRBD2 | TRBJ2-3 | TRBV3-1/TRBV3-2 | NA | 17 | TGTGCCAGCAGCCAAGAGGCGCGACTAGCGGGCACAGATACGCAGTATTTT | CASSQEARLAGTDTQYF
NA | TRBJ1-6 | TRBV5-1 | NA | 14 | TGCGCCAGCAGCTTGGAAGGGTGGAATTCACCCCTCCACTTT | CASSLEGWNSPLHF
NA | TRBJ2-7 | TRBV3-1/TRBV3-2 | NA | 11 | TGTGCCAGCAGCCAGGGTTACGAGCAGTACTTC | CASSQGYEQYF
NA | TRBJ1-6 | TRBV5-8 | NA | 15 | TGTGCCAGCAGCTTGGATACAGGGAACGGTTCACCCCTCCACTTT | CASSLDTGNGSPLHF
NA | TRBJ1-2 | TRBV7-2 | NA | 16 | TGTGCCAGCAGCGAAGCCCTACAGGGAACAGGCTATGGCTACACCTTC | CASSEALQGTGYGYTF
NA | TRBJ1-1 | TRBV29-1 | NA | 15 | TGCAGCGTTGAAGGGGGGCAGGGACTGAACACTGAAGCTTTCTTT | CSVEGGQGLNTEAFF
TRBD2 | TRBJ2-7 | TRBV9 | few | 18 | TGTGCCAGCAGCGTAGAAAGGGGGAGGACTAGCGGGGGCTACGAGCAGTACTTC | CASSVERGRTSGGYEQYF
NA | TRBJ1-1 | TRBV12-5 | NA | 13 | TGTGCTAGTGGTTTAGGACGGTTCGCTGAAGCTTTCTTT | CASGLGRFAEAFF
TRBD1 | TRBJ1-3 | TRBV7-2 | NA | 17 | TGTGCCAGCAGCTTAGGGACAGGAATGAGCTCTGGAAACACCATATATTTT | CASSLGTGMSSGNTIYF
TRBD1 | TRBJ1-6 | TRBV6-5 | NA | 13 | TGTGCCAGCCGGGACAGTTATAATTCACCCCTCCACTTT | CASRDSYNSPLHF
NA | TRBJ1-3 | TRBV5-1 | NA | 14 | TGCGCCAGCAGCTTGGACGAGGCGGGAAACACCATATATTTT | CASSLDEAGNTIYF
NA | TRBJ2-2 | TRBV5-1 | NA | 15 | TGCGCCAGCAGTAAAGACAGATCGAACACCGGGGAGCTGTTTTTT | CASSKDRSNTGELFF
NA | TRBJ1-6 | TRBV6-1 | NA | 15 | TGTGCCAGCAGTGAGGGACAAGCCTATAATTCACCCCTCCACTTT | CASSEGQAYNSPLHF
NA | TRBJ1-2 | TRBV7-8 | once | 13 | TGTGCCAGCAGCCCTACCTCTAACTATGGCTACACCTTC | CASSPTSNYGYTF
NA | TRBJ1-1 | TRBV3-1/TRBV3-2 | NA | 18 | TGTGCCAGCAGCCAAGATCCAGTAGGGGTGATAGGGTACACTGAAGCTTTCTTT | CASSQDPVGVIGYTEAFF
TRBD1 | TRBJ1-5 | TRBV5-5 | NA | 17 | TGTGCCAGCAGCTTGTTTCCCGGGACAGGGAAGAGTCAGCCCCAGCATTTT | CASSLFPGTGKSQPQHF
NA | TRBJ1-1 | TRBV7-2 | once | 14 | TGTGCCAGCAGCTTACTAGCAGGGAACACTGAAGCTTTCTTT | CASSLLAGNTEAFF
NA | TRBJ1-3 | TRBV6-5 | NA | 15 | TGTGCCAGCAGTTCCCCGGCAAGCTCTGGAAACACCATATATTTT | CASSSPASSGNTIYF
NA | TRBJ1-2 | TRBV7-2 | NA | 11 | TGTGCCAGCAGCTTTCTCTATGGCTACACCTTC | CASSFLYGYTF
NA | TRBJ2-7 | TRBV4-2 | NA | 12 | TGTGCCAGCAGCCAAGATTGGGGCGAGCAGTACTTC | CASSQDWGEQYF